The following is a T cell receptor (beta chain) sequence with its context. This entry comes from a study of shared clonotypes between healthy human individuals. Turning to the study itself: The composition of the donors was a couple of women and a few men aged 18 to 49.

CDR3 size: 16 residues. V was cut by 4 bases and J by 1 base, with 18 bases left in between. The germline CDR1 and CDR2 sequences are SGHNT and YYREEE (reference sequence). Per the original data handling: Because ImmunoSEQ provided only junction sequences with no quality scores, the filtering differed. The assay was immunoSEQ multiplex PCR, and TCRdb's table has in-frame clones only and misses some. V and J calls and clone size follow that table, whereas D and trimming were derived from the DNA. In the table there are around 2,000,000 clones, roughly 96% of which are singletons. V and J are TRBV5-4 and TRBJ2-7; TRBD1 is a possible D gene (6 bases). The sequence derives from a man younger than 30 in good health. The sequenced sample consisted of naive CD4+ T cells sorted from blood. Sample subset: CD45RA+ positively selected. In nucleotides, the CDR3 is TGTGCCAGCAGCGACCCCCGACAGGCGGAATCCTACGAGCAGTACTTC. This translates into CASSDPRQAESYEQYF.